In its sample, the clone carrying this TCR beta chain was seen once. What it recognizes is unknown. As to time point: week 11, during vaccination. In the vaccine, a single dose held 300 ug of the mutant IDH1 20-mer peptide, along with topical imiquimod. This entry is derived from a study of a mutant IDH1 vaccine in newly diagnosed glioma. Study information: Vaccinations were initiated 4-6 weeks following radiotherapy alone, or were given together with temozolomide cycles. Study observations and caveats: Changes in the top peripheral T cell clonotypes seemingly had no bearing on pseudoprogression.

V shed 8 bases and J shed 4 bases, with 17 bases lying between them. This CDR3 region has 14 residues. Germline CDR1 and CDR2: LNHDA and SQIVND (reference sequence). Clones were sequenced by immunoSEQ multiplex PCR, and TCRdb holds only the in-frame ones, with some missing. Of about 23,000 clones listed, 79% were seen once; the top ten hold about 8.2%. The J gene is TRBJ1-1, the V gene TRBV19; perhaps TRBD1 as D (5 bases). This sequence originates from a man aged 35 to 55 with glioma. The source material was PBMCs, sampled from a glioma patient whose treatment included an IDH1 peptide vaccine. For the CDR3, the DNA is TGTGCCAGTCTACTTACAGGAACTGGCACTGAAGCTTTCTTT. Its translation: CASLLTGTGTEAFF.